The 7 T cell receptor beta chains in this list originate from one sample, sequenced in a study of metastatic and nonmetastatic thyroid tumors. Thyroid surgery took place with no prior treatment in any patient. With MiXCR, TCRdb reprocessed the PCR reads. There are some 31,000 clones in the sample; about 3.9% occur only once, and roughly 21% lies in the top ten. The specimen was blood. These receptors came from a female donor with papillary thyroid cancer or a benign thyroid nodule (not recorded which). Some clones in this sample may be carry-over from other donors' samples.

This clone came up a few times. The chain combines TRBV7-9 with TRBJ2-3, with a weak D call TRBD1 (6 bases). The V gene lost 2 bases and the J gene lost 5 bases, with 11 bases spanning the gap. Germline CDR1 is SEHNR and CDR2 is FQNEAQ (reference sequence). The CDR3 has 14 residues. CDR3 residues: CASSLQGREDTQYF. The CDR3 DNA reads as TGTGCCAGCAGCTTACAGGGGCGCGAAGATACGCAGTATTTT.

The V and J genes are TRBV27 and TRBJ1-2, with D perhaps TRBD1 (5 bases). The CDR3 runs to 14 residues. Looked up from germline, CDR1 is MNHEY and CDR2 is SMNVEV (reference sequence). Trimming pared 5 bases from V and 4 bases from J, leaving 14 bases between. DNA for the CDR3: TGTGCCAGCAGTCCGACCCCAGGGATCTATGGCTACACCTTC. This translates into CASSPTPGIYGYTF.

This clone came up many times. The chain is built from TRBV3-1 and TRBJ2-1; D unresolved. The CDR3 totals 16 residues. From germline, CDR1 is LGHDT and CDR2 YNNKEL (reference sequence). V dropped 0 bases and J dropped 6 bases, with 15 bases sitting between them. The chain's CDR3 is CASSQEKGTYSNEQFF. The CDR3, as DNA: TGTGCCAGCAGCCAAGAAAAGGGAACTTACAGCAATGAGCAGTTCTTC.

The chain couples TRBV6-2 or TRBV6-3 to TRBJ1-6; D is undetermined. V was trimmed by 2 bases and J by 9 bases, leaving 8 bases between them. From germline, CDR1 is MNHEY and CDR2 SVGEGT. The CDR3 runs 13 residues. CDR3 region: CASSYTGGSPLHF. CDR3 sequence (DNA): TGTGCCAGCAGTTACACGGGAGGTTCACCCCTCCACTTT.

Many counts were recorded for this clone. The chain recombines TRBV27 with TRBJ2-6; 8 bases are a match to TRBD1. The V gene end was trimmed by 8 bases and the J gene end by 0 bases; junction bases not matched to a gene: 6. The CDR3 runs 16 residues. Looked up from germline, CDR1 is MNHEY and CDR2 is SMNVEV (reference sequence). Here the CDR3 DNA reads TGTGCCAGCGGGACAGGAGAGTACTCTGGGGCCAACGTCCTGACTTTC. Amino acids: CASGTGEYSGANVLTF.

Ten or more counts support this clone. For the CDR3, the DNA is TGCAGAGCCCAAGGACTAGCGGCGGAGACCCAGTACTTC. The encoded protein is CRAQGLAAETQYF. The V call is TRBV20-1, the J call TRBJ2-5, with 10 bases fitting TRBD2. The germline CDR1 and CDR2 sequences are DFQATT and SNEGSKA (reference sequence). The CDR3 runs to 13 residues.

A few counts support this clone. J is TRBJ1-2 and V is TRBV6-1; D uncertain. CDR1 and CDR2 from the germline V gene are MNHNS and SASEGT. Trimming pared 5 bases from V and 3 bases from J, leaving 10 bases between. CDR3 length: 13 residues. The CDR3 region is CASSQTSHYGYTF. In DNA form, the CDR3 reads TGTGCCAGCAGTCAAACCAGTCACTATGGCTACACCTTC.